This T cell receptor (beta chain) was sequenced in a study of OX40 agonist ivuxolimab in advanced cancers. At the level of the whole study: Ivuxolimab was a fully human IgG2 agonistic monoclonal antibody targeting the costimulatory receptor OX40 (CD134). A male proportion of 75% to 85% and a mean age of approximately 61 years, ranging from 23 to 79, were recorded for the dose-escalation cohort. Intravenous ivuxolimab was administered to patients every 2 weeks at six dose levels: 0.01, 0.1, 0.3, 1.5, 3 and 10 mg/kg. Prior anti-PD-1, anti-PD-L1 or anti-CTLA-4 therapy was permitted, and 35% to 40% of dose-escalation patients had received checkpoint inhibitors. The point of sequencing TCRbeta in the periphery was to test whether ivuxolimab changed TCR sequence diversity and drove clonal T-cell expansion. Of the 50 to 55 patients in dose escalation, approximately 20 had hepatocellular carcinoma, approximately 15 had melanoma, 9 had renal cell carcinoma and 9 had head and neck cancer. Partial responses were achieved by three dose-escalation patients, of whom one had hepatocellular carcinoma and two had cutaneous melanoma. The paper reports the monotherapy dose-escalation portion (N ≈ 50 patients) of the phase I ivuxolimab trial. Paper-wide results and their limitations: Low levels of normalized T-cell clonal expansion were also seen in some nonresponding patients. Antigen specificity was not determined for the clonally expanded peripheral T cells. After ivuxolimab, CD8+ T cells had more expanded clones than CD4+ T cells on average. In partial responders in the 0.1-3.0 mg/kg groups, normalized peripheral clonal expansion was found to be among the lowest, especially among CD8+ T cells. At doses from 0.1 to 3.0 mg/kg, clonal expansion was seen in both CD4+ and CD8+ blood T cells between baseline and week 6.

As concerns this clone: The clone's antigen remains unknown. No clone much larger than this one lies a single base away; base qualities are absent.

Patients with a history of autoimmune disease or receiving systemic immunosuppression were excluded from the trial. Peripheral blood for TCR sequencing was collected from all dose cohorts at baseline, on cycle 4 day 1, and on cycle 7 day 1. Samples were obtained from an open-label, multicenter, first-in-human phase I dose-escalation trial of ivuxolimab. The trial enrolled adults with locally advanced or metastatic head and neck squamous cell, hepatocellular, melanoma or renal cell carcinoma. Before TCR sequencing, CD4+ T cells and CD8+ T cells from peripheral blood were sorted into separate populations. Genomic DNA was isolated from the sorted cells so that the TCRbeta CDR3 region could be sequenced. The immunoSEQ Assay was used to sequence the TCRbeta CDR3 regions. Drawn from immuneACCESS, this table holds only the in-frame rearrangements with V and J called that TCRdb kept. Clones are partly lost; checked studies trace under half to an unresolved V gene and leave the rest unexplained. This sample gives 30,000 to 40,000 clones in total; approximately 91% of them show up just once. The biggest ten clones account for 4% to 5% of the sample.

This specimen was CD4+ or CD8+ T cells sorted from blood, taken in a trial of the OX40 agonist ivuxolimab. The sequence was collected from an adult with an advanced solid tumor such as melanoma, head and neck, liver or kidney cancer.

The DNA sequence is TGTGCCAGCAGCTTAGACAGGGGCTGGGATACGCAGTATTTT. The resulting protein is CASSLDRGWDTQYF. Rearrangement joined TRBV5-4 to TRBJ2-3; TRBD1 lines up with 8 middle nucleotides. Taken from the germline V gene (reference sequence), the CDR1 and CDR2 loops are SGHNT and YYREEE. The CDR3 spans 14 residues, from the cysteine through the phenylalanine. Left in the record is the CDR3 DNA by itself, 42 bases read in frame from the first base. V has 2 bases trimmed and J has 6 bases trimmed; junction bases matching no gene number 5.